Below, 18 T cell receptor beta chains from the same sample are listed, as sequenced in a study of T cells in tumors after PD-1 blockade (dated by TCRdb to the late 2010s). The time point label here, explained by the study, means: before anti-PD-1 therapy. The library was prepared using the immunoSEQ multiplex PCR assay. The table was pulled from immuneACCESS by TCRdb, which kept in-frame rearrangements only. Such tables lose some clones; where checked, under half of the loss comes from unresolved V genes, and the rest has no known cause. This sample gives more than 20,000 clones in total; about 77% of them show up just once. Jointly, the top ten make up 26% of the sample. Sample: PBMCs, taken before anti-PD-1 treatment. These receptors were taken from a human donor with basal cell carcinoma.

V usage is TRBV15 and J usage is TRBJ1-2, with unresolved D. Per germline, CDR1 LNHNV and CDR2 YYDKDF (reference sequence). V lost 5 bases to trimming and J lost 1 base, with 8 bases between them. The CDR3 has 13 residues. The CDR3 reads CATSGPVNYGYTF. CDR3 nucleotides: TGTGCCACCAGCGGACCGGTTAACTATGGCTACACCTTC.

The V gene is TRBV5-4, the J gene TRBJ2-2, with TRBD2 matching 9 bases. Germline values: CDR1 SGHNT, CDR2 YYREEE (reference sequence). Germline trimming cut 2 bases from V and 7 bases from J; bases unmatched to any gene: 9. The CDR3 sequence is 16 residues long. CDR3 sequence: CASSFSLAGRHGELFF. CDR3 DNA: TGTGCCAGCAGCTTCTCTCTAGCGGGGAGACACGGGGAGCTGTTTTTT.

This clone was detected a few times. The chain carries TRBV3-1 (or the pseudogene TRBV3-2) and TRBJ1-1, with 8 bases matching TRBD1. The CDR3 loop spans 15 amino acids. Germline assignment: CDR1 LGHDT and CDR2 YNNKEL (reference sequence). V shed 5 bases and J 5 bases; nucleotides not matched to a gene: 10. In nucleotides, the CDR3 is TGTGCCAGCAGCTATGGCTCAGGGGGCCGAACTGAAGCTTTCTTT. Its translation: CASSYGSGGRTEAFF.

The genes are TRBV6-5 and TRBJ2-1, with 12 bases matching TRBD2. The CDR3 spans 15 residues. In germline, CDR1 is MNHEY, CDR2 SVGAGI. V was clipped by 6 bases and J by 5 bases; unmatched bases: 5. In nucleotides, the CDR3 is TGTGCCAGCAGACCGACTAGCGGGAGACACAATGAGCAGTTCTTC. It is translated as CASRPTSGRHNEQFF.

The chain has TRBV19 and TRBJ2-1, with 9 bases matching TRBD2. The CDR3 has 16 amino acids. The germline V gene encodes CDR1 LNHDA and CDR2 SQIVND (reference sequence). V shed 4 bases and J 0 bases; nucleotides not matched to a gene: 4. The CDR3: CASSTLAGSSYNEQFF. For the CDR3, the DNA is TGTGCCAGTAGTACCCTAGCGGGGAGCTCCTACAATGAGCAGTTCTTC.

This clone was found a few times. This sequence joins TRBV7-9 and TRBJ1-2, with TRBD1 as a possible D gene (6 bases). V was trimmed by 1 base and J by 5 bases, leaving 14 bases between them. CDR3 length equals 15 residues. The germline gives CDR1 SEHNR, CDR2 FQNEAQ (reference sequence). As DNA, the CDR3 is TGTGCCAGCAGCTTAGGCCCGCGGGGGGCTTATGGCTACACCTTC. Its protein is CASSLGPRGAYGYTF.

Remarks on this clone: The sample contains more than one DNA sequence encoding this CDR3. V and J are TRBV6-2 or TRBV6-3 and TRBJ2-1, with D possibly being TRBD2 (5 bases). This CDR3 contains 14 residues. CDR1 is MNHEY, CDR2 SVGEGT, per germline. The V end lost 2 bases, the J end lost 6 bases, and 11 bases lay between the germline ends. The CDR3 is CASSYVGDPNEQFF. For the CDR3, the DNA is TGTGCCAGCAGTTACGTCGGGGATCCCAATGAGCAGTTCTTC.

The V gene is TRBV12-5, the J gene TRBJ2-2, with 8 nucleotides matching TRBD2. Germline trimming cut 6 bases from V and 2 bases from J; bases unmatched to any gene: 5. CDR1 and CDR2 (germline): LGHNT, FRNRAP. The CDR3 totals 15 residues. This CDR3 reads CASGRGGPNTGELFF. Here the CDR3 DNA reads TGTGCTAGTGGCCGCGGGGGGCCAAACACCGGGGAGCTGTTTTTT.

This clone was observed a handful of times. The chain joins TRBV4-1 to TRBJ1-1; 7 positions match TRBD1. Germline V gene sequence: CDR1 MGHRA, CDR2 YSYEKL. With 1 base clipped from V and 6 bases from J, the junction kept 8 bases outside the gene matches. The CDR3 contains 15 residues. The CDR3 protein is CASSQGSGGLAEAFF. In DNA, the CDR3 is TGCGCCAGCAGCCAAGGGTCAGGGGGTCTTGCTGAAGCTTTCTTT.

The rearrangement joins TRBV6-1 to TRBJ2-7, with D perhaps matching TRBD1 (5 bases). Trimming left V 3 bases short and J 3 bases short, with 15 bases between. The CDR3 contains 15 residues. Germline V lookup: CDR1 MNHNS, CDR2 SASEGT. CDR3 DNA sequence: TGTGCCAGCAGTGAGTCGCAGGGTTTCGGCTACGAGCAGTACTTC. It specifies CASSESQGFGYEQYF.

The J gene is TRBJ2-1, the V gene TRBV12-3 or TRBV12-4; D unclear. With 6 bases removed from V and 4 bases from J, the gap between germline ends came to 7 bases. This CDR3 is built from 12 residues. The CDR3 protein is CASSHPYNEQFF. CDR3 bases: TGTGCCAGCAGCCATCCGTACAATGAGCAGTTCTTC.

The chain is built from TRBV5-6 and TRBJ2-3; 13 bases match TRBD2. CDR3 length equals 14 residues. Germline CDR1 and CDR2: SGHDT and YYEEEE. The junction had 4 bases not matched to a gene; V was cut back by 4 bases and J by 8 bases. As DNA, the CDR3 is TGTGCCAGCAGCAGGGGACTAGCGGGAACTACGCAGTATTTT. As protein: CASSRGLAGTTQYF.

V gene TRBV10-3 combines with J gene TRBJ2-7; 14 bases are a match to TRBD2. The CDR3 is 16 residues long. V lost 5 bases, J lost 5 bases, and 8 bases stayed unmatched. Germline V lookup: CDR1 ENHRY, CDR2 SYGVKD. The CDR3 DNA follows: TGTGCCATCAGTCCGGGACTAGCGGGAGTCGGCGACGAGCAGTACTTC. Its translation: CAISPGLAGVGDEQYF.

The rearrangement joins TRBV10-3 to TRBJ2-3; 11 bases align to TRBD2. This CDR3 spans 17 amino acids. Losses at the gene ends were 2 bases for V and 4 bases for J; bases not matched to a gene: 8. The germline CDR1 and CDR2 sequences are ENHRY and SYGVKD. The CDR3 reads CAISEGGSGGAPDTQYF. CDR3 DNA sequence: TGTGCCATCAGTGAGGGGGGTAGCGGGGGGGCCCCAGATACGCAGTATTTT.

This chain joins TRBV19 and TRBJ2-7; D gene unclear. Trimming removed 6 bases at V and 6 bases at J, with 12 bases between. The CDR3 is 12 residues long. Per germline, CDR1 LNHDA and CDR2 SQIVND (reference sequence). CDR3 nucleotide sequence: TGTGCCAGTAGCCTGTCGGGTTCCGAGCAGTACTTC. Protein sequence: CASSLSGSEQYF.

The V call is TRBV5-1, the J call TRBJ2-7; 10 bases are a match to TRBD1. With V trimmed by 5 bases and J by 2 bases, 10 bases remained unmatched. Germline V gives CDR1 SGHRS, CDR2 YFSETQ. The length of the CDR3 is 16 residues. CDR3: CASRPPGQGRTYEQYF. CDR3 DNA sequence: TGCGCCAGCAGACCGCCGGGACAGGGGAGAACCTACGAGCAGTACTTC.

This clone came up once. V is TRBV2 and J is TRBJ2-5; tentative D call: TRBD1 (6 bases). The V gene's germline CDR1 is SNHLY and CDR2 FYNNEI. V shed 6 bases and J shed 3 bases, with 14 bases lying between them. The CDR3 spans 14 residues. The CDR3 loop reads CASRTRPGEETQYF. CDR3 DNA sequence: TGTGCCAGCAGGACCCGCCCAGGGGAAGAGACCCAGTACTTC.

V gene TRBV2 combines with J gene TRBJ1-1; maybe TRBD1 (6 bases). Between the trimmed V and J ends, which lost 1 base and 6 bases, there was a span of 12 bases. Germline loops: CDR1 SNHLY, CDR2 FYNNEI. CDR3 length: 14 residues. This CDR3 reads CASSEDRVGSEAFF. CDR3 sequence (DNA): TGTGCCAGCAGTGAAGACAGGGTCGGCTCTGAAGCTTTCTTT.